A selection of T cell receptor beta chains follows, all from one sample in a study of spatial heterogeneity in lung cancer. MiXCR, run by TCRdb on the 5' RACE reads, gives a single entry per CDR3 protein. The repertoire holds about 80,000 distinct CDR3 sequences, with around 7.3% as singletons. The source was PBMCs, collected at surgery. These receptors originate from a male donor with early-stage non-small cell lung cancer. Both conserved end residues are part of each CDR3. Each record gives: D gene, V gene, J gene, clone size, CDR3 DNA, CDR3 protein. D genes are given only for firm matches. Not every row has a clone size; where given, it reads once, few, many or a size class.

TRBD1,TRBV9,TRBJ1-6,many,TGTGCCAGGGCCGGGACAGTGTTTAATTCACCCCTCCACTTT,CARAGTVFNSPLHF
NA,TRBV29-1,TRBJ1-4,many,TGCAGCGTTTATGACCCCGGTACTGGAAAACTGTTTTTT,CSVYDPGTGKLFF
NA,TRBV7-6,TRBJ2-2,few,TGTGCCAGCACCCCCCTCGTAGACGACACCGGGGAGCTGTTTTTT,CASTPLVDDTGELFF
NA,TRBV7-9,TRBJ1-4,few,TGTGCCAGCAGCTTTTGGGCGGGGTACGACGAAAAACTGTTTTTT,CASSFWAGYDEKLFF
TRBD2,TRBV6-5,TRBJ2-3,NA,TGTGCCAGCAGTCAACTAGGGACTACCACAGATACGCAGTATTTT,CASSQLGTTTDTQYF
NA,TRBV12-3/TRBV12-4,TRBJ2-2,few,TGTGCCAGCAACTTCGCGAACACCGGGGAGCTGTTTTTT,CASNFANTGELFF
TRBD2,TRBV7-9,TRBJ2-7,NA,TGTGCCAGCAGCCCCGGGACTAAATCCAGCGAGCAGTACTTC,CASSPGTKSSEQYF
TRBD1,TRBV7-6,TRBJ2-7,few,TGTGCCAGCAGCTTGGTACAGGGGGCGATGGGCGAGCAGTACTTC,CASSLVQGAMGEQYF
NA,TRBV24-1,TRBJ2-7,many,TGTGCCACCAGCGCTCCTTACAGTTTAGAGCAGTACTTC,CATSAPYSLEQYF
NA,TRBV29-1,TRBJ1-4,few,TGCGCGGTTGCAACTAATGAAAAACTGTTTTTT,CAVATNEKLFF
NA,TRBV29-1,TRBJ2-1,many,TGCAGCGTTTTGACAGGTCCTTACAATGAGCAGTTCTTC,CSVLTGPYNEQFF
TRBD2,TRBV7-2,TRBJ2-5,NA,TGTGCCAGCAGCCCATTCGGACTAGCGGGAGAGACCCAGTACTTC,CASSPFGLAGETQYF
NA,TRBV5-1,TRBJ1-5,NA,TGCGCCAGCTCCCGGGGGGCCAATCAGCCCCAGCATTTT,CASSRGANQPQHF
NA,TRBV7-2,TRBJ1-1,many,TGTGCCAGCAGCCCTCAGGGTCGACGGACTGAAGCTTTCTTT,CASSPQGRRTEAFF
TRBD1,TRBV11-2,TRBJ2-7,many,TGTGCCAGCAGCGCCGGGACAGGGAACTACGAGCAGTACTTC,CASSAGTGNYEQYF
TRBD2,TRBV29-1,TRBJ2-1,many,TGCAGCCTACCGACTAGCGGGAGGGCCAATGAGCAGTTCTTC,CSLPTSGRANEQFF
TRBD1,TRBV5-1,TRBJ1-1,many,TGCGCCAGCAGCCTAGAAGGACAGGGAAATTCGGCTTTCTTT,CASSLEGQGNSAFF
NA,TRBV14,TRBJ2-7,many,TGTGCCAGCAGCCCCGGCCCGACCTACGAGCAGTACTTC,CASSPGPTYEQYF
TRBD1,TRBV20-1,TRBJ2-4,once,TGCAGTGCTCTTGGGACAGTAGAAAACATTCAGTACTTC,CSALGTVENIQYF
NA,TRBV5-1,TRBJ1-1,many,TGCGCCAGCAGCATCGGACGCGGGGATGAAGCTTTCTTT,CASSIGRGDEAFF
TRBD2,TRBV24-1,TRBJ2-1,NA,TGTGCCACCAGTGGAGGACTAGCGGGAGTTTATGAGCAGTTCTTC,CATSGGLAGVYEQFF
NA,TRBV12-3/TRBV12-4,TRBJ2-3,once,TGTGCCAGCAGCACCAGGGGGACTAGCACAGATACGCAGTATTTT,CASSTRGTSTDTQYF
NA,TRBV9,TRBJ1-2,few,TGTGCCAGCAGCCCTTTTAATAGAACAGGCTCTGGCTACACCTTC,CASSPFNRTGSGYTF
NA,TRBV7-7,TRBJ2-1,many,TGTGCCAGCAGCTTATATGAGGTTAGCTACAATGAGCAGTTCTTC,CASSLYEVSYNEQFF
NA,TRBV7-7,TRBJ2-2,NA,TGTGCCAGCAGCCAGCAGGGCCTGGGGACCGGGGAGCTGTTTTTT,CASSQQGLGTGELFF
NA,TRBV27,TRBJ2-1,many,TGTGCCAGCAGTTTTGTGGACACCAATGAGCAGTTCTTC,CASSFVDTNEQFF
NA,TRBV12-3/TRBV12-4,TRBJ1-3,few,TGTGCCAGCAGTTCCCCGCCCTTAGGCAACACCATATATTTT,CASSSPPLGNTIYF
NA,TRBV2,TRBJ2-3,many,TGTGCCAGCAGTGACAGCAGCTACACAGATACGCAGTATTTT,CASSDSSYTDTQYF
TRBD2,TRBV19,TRBJ2-1,NA,TGTGCCAGTAGGACTAGCGGGAGGGGGTCCTACAATGAGCAGTTCTTC,CASRTSGRGSYNEQFF
TRBD2,TRBV3-1,TRBJ2-1,NA,TGTGCCAGCAGCCATGGGCTAGCGGGAGGGTATGAGCAGTTCTTC,CASSHGLAGGYEQFF
NA,TRBV19,TRBJ1-2,NA,TGTGCCAGTAGTATCTATAGTTCCCTGAATAGAGGCTACACCTTC,CASSIYSSLNRGYTF
NA,TRBV12-5,TRBJ1-1,NA,TGTGCTAGTGGTTCCCAGCCCGCGAAAACTGAAGCTTTCTTT,CASGSQPAKTEAFF
NA,TRBV30,TRBJ2-3,few,TGTGCCTGGAGTTGGCCGGTCAGCACAGATACGCAGTATTTT,CAWSWPVSTDTQYF
NA,TRBV5-1,TRBJ2-4,many,TGCGCCAGCAGCTTGGAGGAGGGCCGGGGCATTCAGTACTTC,CASSLEEGRGIQYF
NA,TRBV18,TRBJ1-1,few,TGTGCCAGCCAACGAGACAAGAACACTGAAGCTTTCTTT,CASQRDKNTEAFF